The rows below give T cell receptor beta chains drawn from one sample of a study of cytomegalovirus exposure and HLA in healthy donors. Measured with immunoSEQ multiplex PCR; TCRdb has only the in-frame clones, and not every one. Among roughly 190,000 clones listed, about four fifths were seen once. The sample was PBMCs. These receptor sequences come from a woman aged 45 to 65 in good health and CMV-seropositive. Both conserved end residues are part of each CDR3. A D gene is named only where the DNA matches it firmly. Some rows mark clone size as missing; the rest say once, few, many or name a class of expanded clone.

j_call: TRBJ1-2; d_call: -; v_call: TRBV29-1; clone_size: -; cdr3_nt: TGCAGCGTTGGTCGGGGGGAGGCTAACTATGGCTACACCTTC; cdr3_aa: CSVGRGEANYGYTF
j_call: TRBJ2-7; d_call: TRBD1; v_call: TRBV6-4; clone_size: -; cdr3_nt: TGTGCCAGCAGCCCATCCCTCGGACAGGAAACCTACGAGCAGTACTTC; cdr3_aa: CASSPSLGQETYEQYF
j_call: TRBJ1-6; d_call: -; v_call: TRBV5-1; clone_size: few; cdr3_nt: TGCGCCAGCAGCGAACAATTCGGACAGCTGGGGAATTCACCCCTCCACTTT; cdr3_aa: CASSEQFGQLGNSPLHF
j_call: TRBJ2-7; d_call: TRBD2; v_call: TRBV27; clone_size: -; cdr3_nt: TGTGCCAGCAGTCTCCTCCTCAGCGGGGGCCGTCCTGGCGAGCAGTACTTC; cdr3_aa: CASSLLLSGGRPGEQYF
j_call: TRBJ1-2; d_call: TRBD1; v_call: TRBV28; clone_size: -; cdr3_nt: TGTGCCAGCAGTTTATCTGGGACAGGATTCTATGGCTACACCTTC; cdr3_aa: CASSLSGTGFYGYTF
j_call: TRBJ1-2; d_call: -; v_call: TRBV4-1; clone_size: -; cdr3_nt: TGCGCCAGCAGCCAAGAAGGGCAGGGTCTGGGCTACACCTTC; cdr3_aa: CASSQEGQGLGYTF
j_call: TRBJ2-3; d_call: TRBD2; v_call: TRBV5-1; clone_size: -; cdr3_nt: TGCGCCAGCAGCTTGGTCCCGACTAGCGGGGGGGCAGATACGCAGTATTTT; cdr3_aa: CASSLVPTSGGADTQYF
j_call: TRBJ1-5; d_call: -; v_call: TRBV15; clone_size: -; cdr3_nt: TGTGCCACCAGCGGCACCCAGGATCAGCCCCAGCATTTT; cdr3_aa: CATSGTQDQPQHF
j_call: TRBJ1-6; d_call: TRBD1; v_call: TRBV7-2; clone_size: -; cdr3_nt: TGTGCCAGCAGCGTGCCCTCGGGACAGTTTAATTCACCCCTCCACTTT; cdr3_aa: CASSVPSGQFNSPLHF
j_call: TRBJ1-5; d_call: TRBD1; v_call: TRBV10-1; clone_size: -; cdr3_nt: TGCGCCAGCAGGAACAATCTACAGGGGGGTTTTCAGCCCCAGCATTTT; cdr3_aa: CASRNNLQGGFQPQHF
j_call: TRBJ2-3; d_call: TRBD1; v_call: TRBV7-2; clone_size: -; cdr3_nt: TGTGCCAGCAGTTCACAGGGGACAGATACGCAGTATTTT; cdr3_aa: CASSSQGTDTQYF
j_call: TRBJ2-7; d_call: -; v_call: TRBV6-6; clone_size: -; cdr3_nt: TGTGCCAGCAGTTACTCGGTACCTACCTACGAGCAGTACTTC; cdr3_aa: CASSYSVPTYEQYF
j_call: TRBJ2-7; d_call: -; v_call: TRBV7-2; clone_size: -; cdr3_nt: TGTGCCAGCAGTCCTTATCAGGGGAGTAATTCCGAGCAGTACTTC; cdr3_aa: CASSPYQGSNSEQYF
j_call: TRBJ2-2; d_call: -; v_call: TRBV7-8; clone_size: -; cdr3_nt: TGTGCCAGCAGCTCACTAGCCTCGAACACCGGGGAGCTGTTTTTT; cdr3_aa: CASSSLASNTGELFF
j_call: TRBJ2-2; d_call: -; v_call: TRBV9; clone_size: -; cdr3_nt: TGTGCCAGCAGCGTAGGGATGCGGGGCTACACCGGGGAGCTGTTTTTT; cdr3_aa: CASSVGMRGYTGELFF
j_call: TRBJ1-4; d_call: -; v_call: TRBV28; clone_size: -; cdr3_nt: TGTGCCAGCAGATACCCCGGGACACACAATGAAAAACTGTTTTTT; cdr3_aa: CASRYPGTHNEKLFF
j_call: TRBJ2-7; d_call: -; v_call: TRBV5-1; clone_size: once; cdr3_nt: TGCGCCAGCAGTCCTACGACAGGCACCTACGAGCAGTACTTC; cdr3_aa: CASSPTTGTYEQYF
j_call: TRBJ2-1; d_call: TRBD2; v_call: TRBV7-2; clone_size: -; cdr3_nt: TGTGCCAGCAGCTTAGTAGCGGGGCCTTACAATGAGCAGTTCTTC; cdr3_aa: CASSLVAGPYNEQFF